This T cell receptor (beta chain) was profiled in a study of T cells in localized non-small cell lung cancer. Comment on this clone: Its antigen is unidentified.

Sequencing was performed with immunoSEQ multiplex PCR; in TCRdb, only in-frame clones are kept and a portion is missing. The data contain some 25,000 clones, approximately 89% of them singletons. In germline, CDR1 is SGHVS, CDR2 FQNEAQ. The CDR3 has 15 amino acids. Trimming stripped 0 bases from V and 0 bases from J, with 6 bases between. Findings and caveats of the study: A denser population of T cells in blood accompanied longer overall survival.

Sequencing was performed on peripheral blood, taken before any cancer treatment. The genes are TRBV7-8 and TRBJ2-1, with D tentatively TRBD2 (6 bases). The clonotype comes from a female donor older than 55 with stage II squamous cell lung carcinoma. The CDR3 DNA reads as TGTGCCAGCAGCTTAGCCGGGAGCTCCTACAATGAGCAGTTCTTC. Protein sequence: CASSLAGSSYNEQFF. The full variable domain, rest sourced from reference TRBV7-8 and TRBJ2-1, is GAGVSQSPRYKVAKRGQDVALRCDPISGHVSLFWYQQALGQGPEFLTYFQNEAQLDKSGLPSDRFFAERPEGSVSTLKIQRTQQEDSAVYLCASSLAGSSYNEQFFGPGTRLTVL.